This T cell receptor (beta chain) is from a study of T-cell reconstitution after alpha-beta-depleted transplantation in children. Library preparation (for TCRbeta) was performed with unique molecular identifiers. One entry per CDR3 protein results from TCRdb running MiXCR on the PCR reads. This table holds around 360,000 distinct CDR3 sequences, approximately 10% found once. Per the germline V gene, CDR1 is DFQATT and CDR2 is SNEGSKA (reference sequence). This CDR3 spans 16 amino acids. Trimming took 0 bases from V and 2 from J; bases not matched to a gene: 6. This clonotype was found a few times. The chain couples TRBV20-1 to TRBJ2-2, with TRBD2 matching 7 bases. This receptor was obtained from a human donor who donated a stem cell graft to a child with acute lymphoblastic leukemia. The specimen comprised PBMCs from the stem cell graft donor, sampled from the stem cell graft. CDR3 in amino acids: CSARDSGGENTGELFF. The CDR3, as DNA: TGCAGTGCTAGAGATTCTGGGGGGGAAAACACCGGGGAGCTGTTTTTT.